This T cell receptor (beta chain) emerged from a study of blood T cell repertoires in COVID-19. At the level of the study: The origin of the acute and convalescent COVID-19 samples was the United States, Italy and Spain. T cells, B-cell-depleted T cells, or PBMCs supplied cDNA or gDNA.

Participants spanned ages 18 to 89 years and resided in roughly 22 US areas. Cohort placement rested on clinical history that participants reported themselves. Method: immunoSEQ multiplex PCR; TCRdb's copy keeps in-frame clones and lacks some. The sample lists 250,000 to 300,000 clones; under 90% were seen once. The V and J ends lost 6 bases and 10 bases respectively, with 10 bases between them. The germline V gene encodes CDR1 MNHEY and CDR2 SVGAGI. This CDR3 has 11 amino acids. The sequence was obtained from a man aged 25 to 40 with acute COVID-19. The rearrangement joins TRBV6-5 to TRBJ2-1; D remains unclear. The sample taken for sequencing was PBMCs or T cells enriched from blood (not recorded which). Here the CDR3 DNA reads TGTGCCAGCAGGATAGCTGACGAGCAGTTCTTC. Encoded protein: CASRIADEQFF.